The clone carrying this TCR beta chain was detected many times. Its antigen is not known. TCRdb analysed the multiplex PCR reads with MiXCR anew, one entry per CDR3 protein. The data contain about 140,000 distinct CDR3 sequences, approximately 32% of them singletons. This sample was taken from a study of breast tumors, draining lymph nodes, adjacent tissues. Germline-derived CDR1 and CDR2 are WSHSY and SAAADI. This CDR3 has 13 amino acids. The V gene end was trimmed by 4 bases and the J gene end by 5 bases; junction bases not matched to a gene: 0. Findings and caveats of the study: Tumor TCR diversity was below lymph nodes but above nontumor tissue. Luminal-like breast cancer showed significantly higher tumor–nontumor repertoire similarity than basal-like. That most tumor T cells come from lymph nodes remained unproven.

Breast cancer patients provided tissue from their axillary draining lymph nodes. The source material was axillary lymph node tissue. J is TRBJ1-5 and V is TRBV10-2; 9 bases fit TRBD1. The TCR was taken from a female donor with breast cancer. Some clones in this sample may be carry-over from other donors' samples. The CDR3 here is CASSGTGDQPQHF. CDR3 bases: TGCGCCAGCAGTGGGACAGGGGATCAGCCCCAGCATTTT.